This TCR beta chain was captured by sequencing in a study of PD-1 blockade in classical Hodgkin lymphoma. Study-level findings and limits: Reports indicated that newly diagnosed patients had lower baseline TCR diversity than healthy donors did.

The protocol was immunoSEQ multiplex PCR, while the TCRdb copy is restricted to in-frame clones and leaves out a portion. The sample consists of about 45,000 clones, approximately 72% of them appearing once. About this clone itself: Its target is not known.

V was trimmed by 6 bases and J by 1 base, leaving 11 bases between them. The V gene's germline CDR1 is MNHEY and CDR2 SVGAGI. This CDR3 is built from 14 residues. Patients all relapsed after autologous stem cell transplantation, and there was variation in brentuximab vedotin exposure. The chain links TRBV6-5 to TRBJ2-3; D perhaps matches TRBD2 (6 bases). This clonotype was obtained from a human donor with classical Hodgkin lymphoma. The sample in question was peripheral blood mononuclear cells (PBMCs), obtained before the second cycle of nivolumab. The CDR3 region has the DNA TGTGCCAGCAGCCGAGGAGGGGGCACAGATACGCAGTATTTT. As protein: CASSRGGGTDTQYF.